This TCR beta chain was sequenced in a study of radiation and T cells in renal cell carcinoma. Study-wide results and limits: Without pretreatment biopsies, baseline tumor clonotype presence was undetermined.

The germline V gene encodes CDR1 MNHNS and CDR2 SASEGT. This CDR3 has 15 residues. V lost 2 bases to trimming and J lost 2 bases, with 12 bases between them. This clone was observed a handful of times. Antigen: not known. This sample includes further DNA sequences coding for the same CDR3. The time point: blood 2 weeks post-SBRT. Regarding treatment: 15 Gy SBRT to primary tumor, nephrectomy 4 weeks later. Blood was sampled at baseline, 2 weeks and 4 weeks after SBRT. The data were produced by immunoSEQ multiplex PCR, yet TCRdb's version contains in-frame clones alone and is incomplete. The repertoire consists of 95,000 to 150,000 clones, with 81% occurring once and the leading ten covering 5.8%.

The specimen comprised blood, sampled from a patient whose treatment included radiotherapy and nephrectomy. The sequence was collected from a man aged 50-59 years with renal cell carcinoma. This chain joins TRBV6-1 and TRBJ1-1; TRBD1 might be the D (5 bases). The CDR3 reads CASSETGTGNTEAFF. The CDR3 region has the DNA TGTGCCAGCAGTGAAACTGGAACAGGTAACACTGAAGCTTTCTTT.